Following are 7 T cell receptor beta chains from one sample sequenced in a study of Ad26.COV2.S vaccination and SARS-CoV-2 variants. Assay used: immunoSEQ multiplex PCR; TCRdb lists only in-frame clones, some missing. The data hold roughly 320,000 clones, with 87% observed a single time. Treatment indicated: approximately 18 received Ad26.COV2.S at low or high dose, single or two shots; about 5 received placebo; per-sample allocation not given. On day 63 after the first injection, vaccine and placebo recipients gave samples. The sequencing used peripheral blood, collected in a trial of Ad26.COV2.S vaccine versus placebo. The receptors here all came from a person aged 18-65 years who received the Ad26.COV2.S COVID-19 vaccine or a placebo.

This clone was seen just once. The chain joins TRBV7-8 to TRBJ2-5, with D unresolved. The CDR3 is 19 amino acids. In germline, CDR1 is SGHVS, CDR2 FQNEAQ. Between the trimmed V and J ends, which lost 5 bases and 2 bases, there was a span of 27 bases. Written as DNA, the CDR3 is TGTGCCAGCAGCCGGTTGGGAACCGGAGACTTGAGGCCACAAGAGACCCAGTACTTC. As protein: CASSRLGTGDLRPQETQYF.

The rearrangement uses TRBV9 and TRBJ1-5, with a tentative D call TRBD1 (5 bases). The CDR3 runs to 15 residues. Germline V lookup: CDR1 SGDLS, CDR2 YYNGEE. V lost 4 bases to trimming and J lost 0 bases, with 11 bases between them. This chain's CDR3 is CASSPGHNSNQPQHF. The DNA of the CDR3 is TGTGCCAGCAGCCCTGGACACAATAGCAATCAGCCCCAGCATTTT.

Only one count was recorded for this clone. This chain connects TRBV7-2 to TRBJ2-3; D is undetermined. In germline, CDR1 is SGHTA, CDR2 FQGNSA. The CDR3 contains 12 residues. Trimming left V 1 base short and J 2 bases short, with 1 base between. The CDR3: CASSLDTDTQYF. The CDR3 nucleotides are TGTGCCAGCAGCTTAGACACAGATACGCAGTATTTT.

The chain is built from TRBV9 and TRBJ1-2; D is ambiguous. Trimming stripped 0 bases from V and 0 bases from J, with 15 bases between. The germline CDR1 and CDR2 sequences are SGDLS and YYNGEE. The CDR3 length is 17 residues. As DNA, the CDR3 is TGTGCCAGCAGCGTAGTCGACGCCGCCGCGGCTAACTATGGCTACACCTTC. Its protein product is CASSVVDAAAANYGYTF.

The chain has TRBV7-6 and TRBJ1-1, with 9 bases fitting TRBD1. V was pared by 0 bases and J by 0 bases, with 5 bases of the junction left unmatched. The CDR3 extends over 17 amino acids. Per the germline V gene, CDR1 is SGHVS and CDR2 is FNYEAQ. The CDR3 coding sequence is TGTGCCAGCAGCTTAGCGGTCGGACAGGGGCTGAACACTGAAGCTTTCTTT. Its protein is CASSLAVGQGLNTEAFF.

The V and J genes are TRBV7-9 and TRBJ2-1, with D unclear. V was shortened by 1 base and J by 0 bases, with 10 bases between the two germline ends. Germline lookup yields CDR1 SEHNR and CDR2 FQNEAQ (reference sequence). The CDR3 has 16 residues. The CDR3 coding sequence is TGTGCCAGCAGCTTAGTGGTCGGCTCCTCCTACAATGAGCAGTTCTTC. This encodes CASSLVVGSSYNEQFF.

The sample holds one count of this clone. The chain employs TRBV18 and TRBJ2-7, with 9 bases aligning to TRBD1. This CDR3 contains 17 residues. V shed 4 bases and J 0 bases; nucleotides not matched to a gene: 10. Germline lookup yields CDR1 KGHSH and CDR2 LQKENI. For the CDR3, the DNA is TGTGCCAGCTCACGCTACCCGGGACAGGGTAGCTCCTACGAGCAGTACTTC. It encodes CASSRYPGQGSSYEQYF.